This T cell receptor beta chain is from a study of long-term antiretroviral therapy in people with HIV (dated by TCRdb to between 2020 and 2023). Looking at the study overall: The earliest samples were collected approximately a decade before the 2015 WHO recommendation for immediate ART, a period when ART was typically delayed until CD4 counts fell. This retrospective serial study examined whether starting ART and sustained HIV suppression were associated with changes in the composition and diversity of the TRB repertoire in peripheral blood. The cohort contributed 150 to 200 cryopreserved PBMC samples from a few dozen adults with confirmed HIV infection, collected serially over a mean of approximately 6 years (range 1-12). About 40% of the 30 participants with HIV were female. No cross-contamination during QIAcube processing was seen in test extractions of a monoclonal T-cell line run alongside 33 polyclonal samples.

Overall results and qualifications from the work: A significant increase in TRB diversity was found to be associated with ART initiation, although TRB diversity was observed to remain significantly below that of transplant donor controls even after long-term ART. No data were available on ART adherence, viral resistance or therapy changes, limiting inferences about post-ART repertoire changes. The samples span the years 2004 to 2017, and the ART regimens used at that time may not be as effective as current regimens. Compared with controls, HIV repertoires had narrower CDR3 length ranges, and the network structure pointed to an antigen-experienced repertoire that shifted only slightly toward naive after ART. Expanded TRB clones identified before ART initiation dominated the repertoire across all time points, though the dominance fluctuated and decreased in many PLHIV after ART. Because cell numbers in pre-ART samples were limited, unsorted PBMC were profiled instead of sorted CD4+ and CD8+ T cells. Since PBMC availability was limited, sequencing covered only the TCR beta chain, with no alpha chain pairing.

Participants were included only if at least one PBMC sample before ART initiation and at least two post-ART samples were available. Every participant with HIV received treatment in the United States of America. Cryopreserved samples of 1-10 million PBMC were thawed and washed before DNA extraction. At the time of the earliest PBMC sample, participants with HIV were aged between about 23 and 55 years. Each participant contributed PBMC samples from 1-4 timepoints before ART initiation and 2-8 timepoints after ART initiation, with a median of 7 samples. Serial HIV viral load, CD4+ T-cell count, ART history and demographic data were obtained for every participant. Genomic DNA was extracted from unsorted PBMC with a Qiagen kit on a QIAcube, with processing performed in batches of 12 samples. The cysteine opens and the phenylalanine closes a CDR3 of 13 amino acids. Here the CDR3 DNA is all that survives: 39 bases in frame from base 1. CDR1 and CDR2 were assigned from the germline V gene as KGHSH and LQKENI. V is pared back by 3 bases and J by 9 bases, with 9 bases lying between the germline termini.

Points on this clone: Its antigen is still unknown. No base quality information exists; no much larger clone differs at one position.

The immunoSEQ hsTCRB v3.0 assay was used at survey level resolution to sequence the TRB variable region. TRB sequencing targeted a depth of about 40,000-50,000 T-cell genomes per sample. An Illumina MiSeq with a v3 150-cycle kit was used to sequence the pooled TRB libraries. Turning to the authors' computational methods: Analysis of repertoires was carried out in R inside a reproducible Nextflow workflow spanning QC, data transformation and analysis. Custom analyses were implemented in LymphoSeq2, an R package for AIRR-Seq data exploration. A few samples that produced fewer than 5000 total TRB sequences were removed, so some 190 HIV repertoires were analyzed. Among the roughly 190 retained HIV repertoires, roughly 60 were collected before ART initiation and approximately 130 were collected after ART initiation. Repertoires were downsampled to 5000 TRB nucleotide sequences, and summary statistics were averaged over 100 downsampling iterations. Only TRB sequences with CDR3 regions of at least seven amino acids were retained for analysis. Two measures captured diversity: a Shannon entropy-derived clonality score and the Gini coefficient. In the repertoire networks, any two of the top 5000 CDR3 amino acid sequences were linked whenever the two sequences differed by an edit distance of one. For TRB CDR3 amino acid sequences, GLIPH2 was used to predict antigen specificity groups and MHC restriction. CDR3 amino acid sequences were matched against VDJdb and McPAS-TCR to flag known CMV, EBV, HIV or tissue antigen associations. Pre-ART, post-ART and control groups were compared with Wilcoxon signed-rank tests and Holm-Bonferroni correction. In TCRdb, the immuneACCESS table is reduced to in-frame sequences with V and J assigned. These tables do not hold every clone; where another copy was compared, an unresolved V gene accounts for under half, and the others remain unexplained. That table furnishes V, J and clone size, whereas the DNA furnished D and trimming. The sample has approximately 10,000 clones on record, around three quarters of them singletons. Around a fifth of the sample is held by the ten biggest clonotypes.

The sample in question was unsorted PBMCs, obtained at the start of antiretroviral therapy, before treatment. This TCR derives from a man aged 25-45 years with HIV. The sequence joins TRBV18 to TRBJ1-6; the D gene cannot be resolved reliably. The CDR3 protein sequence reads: CASSPGPASPLHF. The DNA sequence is TGTGCCAGCTCACCGGGTCCGGCTTCACCCCTCCACTTT.